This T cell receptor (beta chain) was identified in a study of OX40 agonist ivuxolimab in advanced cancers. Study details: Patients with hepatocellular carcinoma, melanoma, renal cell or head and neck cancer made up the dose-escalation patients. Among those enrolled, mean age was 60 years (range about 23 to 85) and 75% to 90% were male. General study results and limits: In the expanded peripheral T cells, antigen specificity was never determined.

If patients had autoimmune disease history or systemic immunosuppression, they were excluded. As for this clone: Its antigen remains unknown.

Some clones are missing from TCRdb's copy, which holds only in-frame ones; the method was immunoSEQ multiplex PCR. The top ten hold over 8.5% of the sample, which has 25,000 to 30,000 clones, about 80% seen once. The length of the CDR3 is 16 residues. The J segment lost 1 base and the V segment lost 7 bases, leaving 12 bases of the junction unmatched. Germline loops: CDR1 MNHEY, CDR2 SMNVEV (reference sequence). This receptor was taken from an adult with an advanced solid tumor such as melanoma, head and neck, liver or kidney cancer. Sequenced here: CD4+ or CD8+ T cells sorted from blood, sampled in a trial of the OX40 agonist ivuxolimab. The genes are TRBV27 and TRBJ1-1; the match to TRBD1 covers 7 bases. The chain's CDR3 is CASIPLLGGWNTEAFF. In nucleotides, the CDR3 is TGTGCCAGCATTCCACTCCTAGGGGGCTGGAACACTGAAGCTTTCTTT.